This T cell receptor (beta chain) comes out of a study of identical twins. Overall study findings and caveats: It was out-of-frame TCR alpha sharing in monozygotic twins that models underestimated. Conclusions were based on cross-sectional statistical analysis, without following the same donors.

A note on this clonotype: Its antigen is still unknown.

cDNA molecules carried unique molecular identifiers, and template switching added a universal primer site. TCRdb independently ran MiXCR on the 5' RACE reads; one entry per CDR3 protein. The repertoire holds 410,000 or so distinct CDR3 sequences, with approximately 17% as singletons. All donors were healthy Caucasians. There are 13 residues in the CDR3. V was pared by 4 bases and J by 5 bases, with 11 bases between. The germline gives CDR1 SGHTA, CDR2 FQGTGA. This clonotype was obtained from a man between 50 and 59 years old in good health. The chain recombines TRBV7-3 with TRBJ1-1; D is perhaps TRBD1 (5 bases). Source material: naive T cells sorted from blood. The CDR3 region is CASSSKAGTEAFF. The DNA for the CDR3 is TGTGCCAGCAGCTCAAAAGCAGGGACTGAAGCTTTCTTT.